The 8 T cell receptor beta chains below come from one sample, sequenced in a study of shared clonotypes between healthy human individuals (dated by TCRdb to 2018 to 2021). The library relied on the immunoSEQ multiplex PCR assay. TCRdb stores this immuneACCESS table with in-frame sequences only. Part of the clones is absent; in the studies checked, under half of the shortfall reflects unresolved V genes, and no reason is known for the rest. This sample lists under 850,000 clones; roughly 72% were detected once. Clones ranked in the top ten supply around 1.7% of the sample. Sequenced sample: memory CD4+ T cells sorted from blood. The sample's cell subset or site label is to be understood as: CD45RA-negative fraction. Source of these receptors: a woman aged 30 to 39 in good health.

The CDR3, as DNA: TGTGCAGCAGGGGCGGCTAATGAAAAACTGTTTTTT. Protein: CAAGAANEKLFF. The chain uses TRBV6-6 and TRBJ1-4, with a possible D match to TRBD1 (6 bases). The CDR3 is 12 residues long. Germline lookup yields CDR1 MNHNY and CDR2 SVGAGI (reference sequence).

The rearrangement links TRBV14 to TRBJ2-3; 10 nucleotides line up with TRBD2. CDR1 and CDR2 (germline): SGHDN, FVKESK. Trimming took 2 bases from V and 7 from J; bases not matched to a gene: 3. This CDR3 spans 14 amino acids. The CDR3 is CASSQSSGSHTQYF. DNA of the CDR3: TGTGCCAGCAGCCAATCTAGCGGGAGTCATACGCAGTATTTT.

The table lists this clone with many counts. This chain joins TRBV7-3 and TRBJ2-1, with 8 bases aligning to TRBD1. This CDR3 comprises 14 residues. Germline V gene sequence: CDR1 SGHTA, CDR2 FQGTGA. With 5 bases clipped from V and 5 bases from J, the junction kept 5 bases outside the gene matches. CDR3 in amino acids: CASSVGQGNNEQFF. The CDR3 DNA is TGTGCCAGCAGCGTCGGACAGGGAAACAATGAGCAGTTCTTC.

The rearrangement uses TRBV11-2 and TRBJ2-5; 8 nucleotides align to TRBD1. The J call is doubtful: the DNA matches TRBJ2-7 better. This CDR3 has 17 amino acids. CDR1 is SGHAT and CDR2 is FQNNGV in the germline V gene. The CDR3 nucleotides are TGTGCCAGCAGCTTCCCCCTGGGAGGACAGGGTGGGAACGAGCAGTACTTC. Translated, it gives CASSFPLGGQGGNEQYF.

The CDR3 is CASSLLDDTLAKNIQYF. The CDR3 region has the DNA TGTGCCAGCAGTTTACTTGATGACACCCTAGCCAAAAACATTCAGTACTTC. This rearrangement joins TRBV28 to TRBJ2-4; the D is unclear. This CDR3 contains 17 residues. Trimming took 2 bases from V and 0 from J, leaving 14 bases between them. The germline V gene encodes CDR1 MDHEN and CDR2 SYDVKM.

Details on this clone: A single base separates this from a much larger clone, so it may be a read error. The chain uses TRBV7-9 and TRBJ1-1; D uncertain. The germline V and J ends were trimmed by 1 base and 0 bases, with 3 bases remaining between them. This CDR3 spans 13 amino acids. Germline V lookup: CDR1 SEHNR, CDR2 FQNEAQ (reference sequence). The CDR3 region is CASSLDMNTEAFF. The CDR3 DNA is TGTGCCAGCAGCTTAGACATGAACACTGAAGCTTTCTTT.

This chain connects TRBV12-5 to TRBJ2-1; tentatively, D is TRBD2 (6 bases). Germline V gene lookup returns CDR1 LGHNT and CDR2 FRNRAP. V was shortened by 0 bases and J by 0 bases, with 21 bases between the two germline ends. The CDR3 is made up of 20 amino acids. This CDR3 reads CASGLVLGKRALSSYNEQFF. The DNA of the CDR3 is TGTGCTAGTGGTTTGGTACTCGGGAAGCGGGCCTTGAGCTCCTACAATGAGCAGTTCTTC.

The CDR3 coding sequence is TGTGCCAGCAGGTACCCCCAGAACACTGAAGCTTTCTTT. Amino acids: CASRYPQNTEAFF. The chain uses TRBV6-5 and TRBJ1-1, with D uncertain. There are 13 residues in the CDR3. Per the germline V gene, CDR1 is MNHEY and CDR2 is SVGAGI. The germline V and J ends were trimmed by 6 bases and 1 base, with 9 bases remaining between them.